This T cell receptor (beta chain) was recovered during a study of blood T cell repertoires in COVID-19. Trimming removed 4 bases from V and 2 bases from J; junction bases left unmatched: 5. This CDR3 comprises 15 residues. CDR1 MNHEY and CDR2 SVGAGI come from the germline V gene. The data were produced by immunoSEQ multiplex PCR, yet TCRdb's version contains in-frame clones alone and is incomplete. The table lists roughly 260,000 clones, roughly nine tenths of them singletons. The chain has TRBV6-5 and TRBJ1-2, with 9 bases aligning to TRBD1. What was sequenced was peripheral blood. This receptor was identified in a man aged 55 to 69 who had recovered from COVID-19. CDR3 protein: CASSFLGTGNYGYTF. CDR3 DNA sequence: TGTGCCAGCAGTTTTTTAGGGACAGGGAACTATGGCTACACCTTC.